This T cell receptor beta chain was recovered during a study of CD8 T cells in ankylosing spondylitis. Study-level results: Roughly eight highly homologous variants formed a TCR beta motif that appeared characteristic of ankylosing spondylitis blood.

Trimming removed 7 bases from V and 7 bases from J, with 20 bases in between. CDR3 length equals 13 residues. From germline, CDR1 is DFQATT and CDR2 SNEGSKA (reference sequence). With molecular barcodes, quantitative 5'-RACE was used to make the TCR beta libraries. TCRdb recomputed calls from the 5' RACE reads with MiXCR, one row per CDR3 protein. The repertoire holds 700,000 to 1,000,000 distinct CDR3 sequences, roughly 12% seen once, with more than 0.5% in the top ten. Details on this clonotype: Antigen unknown.

Material for sequencing was blood, either unsorted or a sorted T cell fraction (not recorded which). This chain links TRBV20-1 with TRBJ2-7; D assignment may be TRBD1 or TRBD2 (5 bases each). This sequence originates from a male donor with ankylosing spondylitis. CDR3 region: CSGLGPVSGEQYF. The DNA of the CDR3 is TGCAGTGGACTGGGGCCAGTTTCGGGAGAGCAGTACTTC.